The next 13 T cell receptor beta chains were all read from a single sample in a study of T cells in Graves' hyperthyroidism and ophthalmopathy. There were TCR beta CDR3 regions amplified from RNA transcripts. With the HTBI primer set, the TCR CDR3 went through a first round of RT-PCR. TCRdb itself ran the multiplex PCR reads through MiXCR, one entry per CDR3 protein. The sample includes roughly 380,000 distinct CDR3 sequences, roughly 14% of them seen just once. Specimen: blood. The receptors were gathered from a woman aged 60 to 75 with Graves' hyperthyroidism.

Many counts were recorded for this clonotype. J is TRBJ2-7 and V is TRBV7-9; possible D gene TRBD1, 6 bases. Germline loops: CDR1 SEHNR, CDR2 FQNEAQ (reference sequence). The length of the CDR3 is 12 residues. Trimming stripped 5 bases from V and 9 bases from J, with 14 bases between. The CDR3 loop is CASSDRSLGQYF. In DNA form, the CDR3 reads TGTGCCAGCAGCGACAGGTCTCTGGGGCAGTACTTC.

The V and J genes are TRBV20-1 and TRBJ2-7; D gene uncertain. This CDR3 has 14 amino acids. The V gene lost 3 bases and the J gene lost 6 bases, with 18 bases spanning the gap. Germline V gene data show CDR1 as DFQATT and CDR2 as SNEGSKA (reference sequence). CDR3 sequence reads: CSARDGITPCEQYF. CDR3 coding DNA: TGCAGTGCTAGGGATGGGATAACACCCTGCGAGCAGTACTTC.

This clonotype was seen more than once but under ten times. The V gene is TRBV6-1, the J gene TRBJ2-1, with TRBD2 matching over 8 bases. The CDR3 has 15 amino acids. In germline, CDR1 is MNHNS, CDR2 SASEGT. V lost 6 bases and J lost 4; bases outside the gene matches: 8. The chain's CDR3 is CASSFESSGYNEQFF. CDR3 nucleotide sequence: TGTGCCAGCAGCTTTGAGTCTAGCGGGTACAATGAGCAGTTCTTC.

This clonotype has ten or more counts. The gene calls are TRBV28 and TRBJ2-7; 10 nucleotides agree with TRBD2. The CDR3 contains 18 residues. V lost 5 bases to trimming and J lost 2 bases; unmatched junction nucleotides: 15. The germline V gene encodes CDR1 MDHEN and CDR2 SYDVKM. The CDR3 loop reads CASSPPTSGSNTPYEQYF. The DNA of the CDR3 is TGTGCCAGCAGTCCGCCGACTAGCGGGTCGAATACCCCCTACGAGCAGTACTTC.

This clonotype was seen repeatedly, ten times or more. The J gene is TRBJ1-5, the V gene TRBV6-1; D is uncertain. CDR3 length equals 14 residues. Deletions cut 5 bases from V and 4 bases from J, with 12 bases between. Germline CDR1 reads MNHNS; CDR2 reads SASEGT. The CDR3 loop reads CASSLRTVNQPQHF. CDR3 nucleotides: TGTGCCAGCAGTCTGCGGACGGTGAATCAGCCCCAGCATTTT.

In this sample, this clonotype turned up a few times. This chain links TRBV14 with TRBJ2-2, with no clear D. Germline-derived CDR1 and CDR2 are SGHDN and FVKESK. The CDR3 length is 16 residues. The V gene lost 3 bases and the J gene lost 0 bases, with 11 bases spanning the gap. CDR3 sequence (DNA): TGTGCCAGCAGCCAGTTTCCTTGGGCGAACACCGGGGAGCTGTTTTTT. This codes for CASSQFPWANTGELFF.

This clonotype was detected many times. J is TRBJ2-5 and V is TRBV28; 12 bases fit TRBD2. Per the germline V gene, CDR1 is MDHEN and CDR2 is SYDVKM. CDR3 length: 14 residues. V lost 6 bases, J lost 6 bases, and 5 bases stayed unmatched. This chain's CDR3 is CASRLAGGLKTQYF. In DNA, the CDR3 is TGTGCCAGCAGGCTAGCGGGAGGGCTTAAGACCCAGTACTTC. Drawing the rest from reference TRBV28 and TRBJ2-5, the complete variable domain is DVKVTQSSRYLVKRTGEKVFLECVQDMDHENMFWYRQDPGLGLRLIYFSYDVKMKEKGDIPEGYSVSREKKERFSLILESASTNQTSMYLCASRLAGGLKTQYFGPGTRLLVL.

This clonotype was seen ten or more times. V gene TRBV20-1 combines with J gene TRBJ1-2; D is ambiguous. This CDR3 has 14 amino acids. Trimming cost V 4 bases and J 6 bases, with 18 bases left between them. Germline V gene sequence: CDR1 DFQATT, CDR2 SNEGSKA (reference sequence). The CDR3 sequence: CSAIIPSDVDGYTF. The CDR3 bases are TGCAGTGCTATCATCCCTTCGGATGTCGATGGCTACACCTTC.

This clonotype was picked up many times. The chain uses TRBV4-2 and TRBJ1-5, with TRBD1 matching 8 bases. This CDR3 spans 14 amino acids. With V trimmed by 8 bases and J by 2 bases, 5 bases remained unmatched. The germline V gene encodes CDR1 LGHNA and CDR2 YNFKEQ. In DNA, the CDR3 is TGTGCCAGCCCCGGGACAGGAGGCAATCAGCCCCAGCATTTT. This translates into CASPGTGGNQPQHF.

This clonotype was recorded at least ten times. The CDR3 region has the DNA TGTGCCAGCAGCTTCAGGGCTGGGGCCAACGTCCTGACTTTC. Its protein is CASSFRAGANVLTF. The chain joins TRBV7-9 to TRBJ2-6, with TRBD1 as a possible D gene (5 bases). The germline CDR1 and CDR2 sequences are SEHNR and FQNEAQ (reference sequence). This CDR3 comprises 14 residues. Trimming removed 3 bases at V and 2 bases at J, with 5 bases between.

This clonotype was picked up many times. This chain uses TRBV2 with TRBJ2-2; D ambiguous. The V end lost 2 bases, the J end lost 5 bases, and 9 bases lay between the germline ends. CDR1 and CDR2 (germline): SNHLY, FYNNEI. The CDR3 is 14 amino acids. For the CDR3, the DNA is TGTGCCAGCAGTGAATTTTCCCGAACCGGGGAGCTGTTTTTT. This codes for CASSEFSRTGELFF.

This clonotype showed up many times. This rearrangement joins TRBV28 to TRBJ2-5; D unclear. Between the trimmed V and J ends, which lost 1 base and 7 bases, there was a span of 10 bases. The length of the CDR3 is 13 residues. The germline CDR1 and CDR2 sequences are MDHEN and SYDVKM. CDR3 loop: CASSLFSPRTQYF. In DNA, the CDR3 is TGTGCCAGCAGTTTATTTAGCCCGCGGACCCAGTACTTC.

This clonotype was found many times. The chain recombines TRBV6-1 with TRBJ2-7; TRBD2 matches 11 bases. The CDR3 totals 18 residues. V trimming: 5 bases; J trimming: 2 bases; junction bases outside the gene matches: 14. The germline gives CDR1 MNHNS, CDR2 SASEGT. The CDR3 loop is CASSYYLTGLAVPYEQYF. The CDR3 DNA reads TGTGCCAGCAGTTATTACCTTACGGGACTAGCGGTACCCTACGAGCAGTACTTC.